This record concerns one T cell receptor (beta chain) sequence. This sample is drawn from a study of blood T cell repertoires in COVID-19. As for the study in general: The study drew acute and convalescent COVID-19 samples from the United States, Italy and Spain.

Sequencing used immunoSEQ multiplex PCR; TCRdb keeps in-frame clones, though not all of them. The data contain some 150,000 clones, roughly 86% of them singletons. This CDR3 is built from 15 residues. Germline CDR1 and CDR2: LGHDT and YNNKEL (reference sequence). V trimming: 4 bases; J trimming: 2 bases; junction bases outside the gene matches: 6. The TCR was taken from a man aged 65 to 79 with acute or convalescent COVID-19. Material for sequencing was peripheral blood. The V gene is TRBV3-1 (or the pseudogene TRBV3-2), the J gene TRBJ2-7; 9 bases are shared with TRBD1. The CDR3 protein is CASSPAGTGPYEQYF. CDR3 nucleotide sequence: TGTGCCAGCAGCCCTGCCGGGACAGGGCCCTACGAGCAGTACTTC.